Listed below are T cell receptor beta chains from one sample, sequenced in a study of T-cell reconstitution after alpha-beta-depleted transplantation in children. TCRdb redid the calling of the PCR reads with MiXCR, one entry per CDR3 protein. The data show fewer than 120,000 distinct CDR3 sequences, with 9% to 12% seen just once and about 8.8% held by the top ten. Sequencing used PBMCs from the stem cell graft donor, obtained from the stem cell graft. Every receptor here comes from a human donor who donated a stem cell graft to a child with acute lymphoblastic leukemia. The CDR3 runs from the conserved cysteine through the conserved F or W. A D gene is named only where the DNA matches it firmly. Clone size is shown for a subset of rows, as once, few, many or a class of expanded clone.

-,TRBJ1-1,few,TRBV6-2/TRBV6-3,TGTGCCAGCAGTTACCCCACTAGGGGTTTTGCTGAAGCTTTCTTT,CASSYPTRGFAEAFF
TRBD1,TRBJ2-1,-,TRBV20-1,TGCAGTGCTAGGCCCCAGACAGGGGGCCTTTACAATGAGCAGTTCTTC,CSARPQTGGLYNEQFF
-,TRBJ1-2,-,TRBV11-2,TGTGCCATGAGCGTTGATCTCAACTATGGCTACACCTTC,CAMSVDLNYGYTF
-,TRBJ1-4,many,TRBV7-2,TGTGCCAGCAGCCCAAATACCCGGGAACGGTTTTTT,CASSPNTRERFF
-,TRBJ2-7,many,TRBV4-1,TGCGCCAGCAGCCAAGACCCCGGACCGATTACCTACGAGCAGTACTTC,CASSQDPGPITYEQYF
-,TRBJ2-5,many,TRBV6-5,TGTGCCAGCAGTTCCTTCCAAGAGACCCAGTACTTC,CASSSFQETQYF
-,TRBJ2-7,many,TRBV5-1,TGCGCCAGCAGCTTGGAAGGGACGCAGTACTTC,CASSLEGTQYF
TRBD1,TRBJ1-2,many,TRBV10-3,TGTGCCATCAGTGATCCCACCGACAGGGAAGCTAACTATGGCTACACCTTC,CAISDPTDREANYGYTF
TRBD2,TRBJ2-1,many,TRBV7-9,TGTGCCAGCAACGGGGGGCTAGCGGGAAATGAGCAGTTCTTC,CASNGGLAGNEQFF
-,TRBJ2-5,many,TRBV5-1,TGCGCCAGCAGTTCCACGGGGAAGGAAGAGACCCAGTACTTC,CASSSTGKEETQYF
-,TRBJ1-4,-,TRBV27,TGTGCCAGCAGTTTATTAACGGCAGGAAATGAAAAACTGTTTTTT,CASSLLTAGNEKLFF
-,TRBJ2-4,-,TRBV7-5,-,CISVPEAAGGQEQYF
TRBD1,TRBJ2-5,-,TRBV10-3,TGTGCCATCAGCCCGGGACAGGGGCAGGAGACCCAGTACTTC,CAISPGQGQETQYF
-,TRBJ1-1,many,TRBV20-1,TGCAGTGCTGGGGGACGGGGGCTATCGATGACTGAAGCTTTCTTT,CSAGGRGLSMTEAFF
-,TRBJ2-4,many,TRBV5-1,TGCGCCAGCAGCACGGAGAGGGGACCCAAAAACATTCAGTACTTC,CASSTERGPKNIQYF
TRBD1,TRBJ1-4,many,TRBV12-3/TRBV12-4,TGTGCCAGCACCCCGGACAGGGCCTCAACTAATGAAAAACTGTTTTTT,CASTPDRASTNEKLFF
-,TRBJ1-5,many,TRBV20-1,TGCAGTGCTACTGAATCCGGGGGCTATAGCAATCAGCCCCAGCATTTT,CSATESGGYSNQPQHF
TRBD1,TRBJ1-4,many,TRBV7-2,TGTGCCAGCAGCCCGGGACAGGGACTCGGAAAACTGTTTTTT,CASSPGQGLGKLFF
-,TRBJ1-4,-,TRBV2,TGTGCCAGCAGTAAGGACATGGGAATGGAAAAACTGTTTTTT,CASSKDMGMEKLFF
-,TRBJ2-6,many,TRBV5-1,TGCGCCAGCATCTTGGTGAAGGGCCCCTCATCTGGGGCCAACGTCCTGACTTTC,CASILVKGPSSGANVLTF
-,TRBJ2-7,many,TRBV5-6,TGTGCCAGCAGCTTGGGTAAGCAGGTTCTTGGCGAGCAGTACTTC,CASSLGKQVLGEQYF
TRBD1,TRBJ2-7,many,TRBV6-1,TGTGCCAGCAGTGAAGCCGGGACAGTAGCCTACGAGCAGTACTTC,CASSEAGTVAYEQYF
TRBD2,TRBJ2-2,many,TRBV12-3/TRBV12-4,TGTGCCAGCAGTTTACCAGAGGCGGGAGGGGGGACCGGGGAGCTGTTTTTT,CASSLPEAGGGTGELFF
TRBD2,TRBJ2-1,many,TRBV7-2,TGTGCCAGCAGCTTTAGCGGGAGGGCCTACAATGAGCAGTTCTTC,CASSFSGRAYNEQFF
TRBD1,TRBJ1-2,-,TRBV4-2,TGTGCCAGCAGCCTCTCGGGACAGCTCCCATTAGTATATGGCTACACCTTC,CASSLSGQLPLVYGYTF
TRBD1,TRBJ2-2,many,TRBV12-3/TRBV12-4,TGTGCCAGCAGACAGGGGGCGAACACCGGGGAGCTGTTTTTT,CASRQGANTGELFF
-,TRBJ2-6,many,TRBV2,TGTGCCAGCAGTAAACTGGGGCGAGGTGGGGCCAACGTCCTGACTTTC,CASSKLGRGGANVLTF
-,TRBJ2-7,many,TRBV3-1,TGTGCCAGCAGTCCCGGACTCTTCGAGCAGTACTTC,CASSPGLFEQYF
TRBD2,TRBJ2-2,many,TRBV3-1,TGTGCCAGCAGCTGGACTAGCGGGGAGCTGTTTTTT,CASSWTSGELFF
-,TRBJ2-7,many,TRBV7-2,TGTGCCAGCAGCTCAAGAGGGGTGGACGAGCAGTACTTC,CASSSRGVDEQYF
TRBD2,TRBJ2-2,-,TRBV9,TGTGCCAGCAGCGTAGAAGCGGGGGGGACCGGGGAGCTGTTTTTT,CASSVEAGGTGELFF
-,TRBJ2-5,-,TRBV12-3/TRBV12-4,TGTGCCAGCAAGTGGAGGGATGCGGGGTCGGCGACCCAGTACTTC,CASKWRDAGSATQYF
-,TRBJ2-2,many,TRBV4-1,TGCGCCAGCAGCCAAAATCCGGCGGCCGGGGAGCTGTTTTTT,CASSQNPAAGELFF
TRBD2,TRBJ2-3,many,TRBV20-1,TGCAGTGCCCATAAAGGCGCGGGGGGGACCACAGATACGCAGTATTTT,CSAHKGAGGTTDTQYF
-,TRBJ1-1,large,TRBV12-3/TRBV12-4,TGTGCCAGCAGTTTACAGGGGAACACTGAAGCTTTCTTT,CASSLQGNTEAFF
-,TRBJ1-2,many,TRBV5-6,TGTGCCAGCAGCTTGGGGACACGGCCTTGGGGCGGCTACACCTTC,CASSLGTRPWGGYTF
TRBD1,TRBJ1-5,many,TRBV7-9,TGTGCCAGTGGACAGGTCTCGAGCAATCAGCCCCAGCATTTT,CASGQVSSNQPQHF
-,TRBJ1-2,many,TRBV3-1,TGTGCCAGCAGCCAAGAACCGTGGGCTAACTATGGCTACACCTTC,CASSQEPWANYGYTF
TRBD2,TRBJ2-2,many,TRBV6-2/TRBV6-3,TGTGCCAGCAGACGGGAGGCCTCCCCCGGGGAGCTGTTTTTT,CASRREASPGELFF
TRBD2,TRBJ2-4,many,TRBV12-3/TRBV12-4,TGTGCCAGCAGTTTGGCGGGGGGGCCGAGGAACATTCAGTACTTC,CASSLAGGPRNIQYF
-,TRBJ1-1,-,TRBV10-3,TGTGCCATCAGTGAGGGATCGGGGTGGAACACTGAAGCTTTCTTT,CAISEGSGWNTEAFF
TRBD2,TRBJ2-3,many,TRBV29-1,TGCAGCGCCGGTAGCGGGAGGACAGATACGCAGTATTTT,CSAGSGRTDTQYF
TRBD1,TRBJ2-3,many,TRBV12-5,TGTGCTAGTGGTTTAGGACAGGGGCCCACAGATACGCAGTATTTT,CASGLGQGPTDTQYF
-,TRBJ1-1,many,TRBV7-9,TGTGCCAGCAGTTTAGACGAGGGCACTGAAGCTTTCTTT,CASSLDEGTEAFF
TRBD1,TRBJ1-2,many,TRBV7-2,TGTGCCAGCAGCCCAAGCCTTCAGGGACAGGACTACTATGGCTACACCTTC,CASSPSLQGQDYYGYTF
-,TRBJ1-2,many,TRBV20-1,TGCAGTGCGAGTAGCGGCGGGGTGGTCTATGGCTACACCTTC,CSASSGGVVYGYTF
-,TRBJ2-1,many,TRBV20-1,TGCAGTGCTAGAGATCTCGAGGGCGTAGGGAATGAGCAGTTCTTC,CSARDLEGVGNEQFF
TRBD2,TRBJ2-1,many,TRBV6-2/TRBV6-3,TGTGCCAGCAGACCTAGCGGGGGGGCATACAATGAGCAGTTCTTC,CASRPSGGAYNEQFF
-,TRBJ2-3,-,TRBV19,TGTGCCAGTAGTATAATGGATACGCAGTATTTT,CASSIMDTQYF
TRBD1,TRBJ2-2,many,TRBV5-1,TGCGCCAGCAGACCGGGACAGCTTTTCACCGGGGAGCTGTTTTTT,CASRPGQLFTGELFF
TRBD2,TRBJ2-1,many,TRBV20-1,TGCAGTGCTAGTGTTAGCGGGAGCTCCTACAATGAGCAGTTCTTC,CSASVSGSSYNEQFF